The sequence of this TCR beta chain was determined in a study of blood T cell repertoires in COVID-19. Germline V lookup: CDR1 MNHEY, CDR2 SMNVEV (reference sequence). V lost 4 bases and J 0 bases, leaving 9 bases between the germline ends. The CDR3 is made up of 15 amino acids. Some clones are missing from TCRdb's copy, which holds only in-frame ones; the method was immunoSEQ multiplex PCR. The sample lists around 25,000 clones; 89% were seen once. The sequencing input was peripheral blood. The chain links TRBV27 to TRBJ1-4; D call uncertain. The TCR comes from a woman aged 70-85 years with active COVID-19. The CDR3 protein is CASSSNSATNEKLFF. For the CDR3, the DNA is TGTGCCAGCAGTTCAAACAGTGCAACTAATGAAAAACTGTTTTTT.